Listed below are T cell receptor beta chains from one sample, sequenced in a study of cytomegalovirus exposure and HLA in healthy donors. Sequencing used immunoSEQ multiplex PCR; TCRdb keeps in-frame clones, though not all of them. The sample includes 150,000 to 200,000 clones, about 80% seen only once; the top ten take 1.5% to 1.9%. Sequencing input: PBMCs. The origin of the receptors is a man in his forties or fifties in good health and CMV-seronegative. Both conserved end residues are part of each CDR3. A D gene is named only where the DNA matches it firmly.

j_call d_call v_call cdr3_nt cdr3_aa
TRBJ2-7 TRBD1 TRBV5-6 TGTGCCAGCAGCTTGAAAATCGGACAGGGGGCCTACGAGCAGTACTTC CASSLKIGQGAYEQYF
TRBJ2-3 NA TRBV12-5 TGTGCTAGTGGTTTGGGCGGAGACACAGATACGCAGTATTTT CASGLGGDTDTQYF
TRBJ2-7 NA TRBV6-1 TGTGCCAGCCGGGTAGAGCGGAACTACGAGCAGTACTTC CASRVERNYEQYF
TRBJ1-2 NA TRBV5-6 TGTGCCAGCAGCTCCTATTCCTATGGCTACACCTTC CASSSYSYGYTF
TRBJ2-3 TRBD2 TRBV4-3 TGCGCCAGCAGCCAAGATTCCCCTAGCGGGGGGGGAGATACGCAGTATTTT CASSQDSPSGGGDTQYF
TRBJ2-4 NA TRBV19 TGTGCCAGTAGTATTTTTGAAGGGGCGGACATTCAGTACTTC CASSIFEGADIQYF
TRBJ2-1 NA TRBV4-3 TGCGCCAGCAGCCAAGAGGCTAGTAGCAATGAGCAGTTCTTC CASSQEASSNEQFF
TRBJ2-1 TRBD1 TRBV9 TGTGCCAGCAGCGGGCCGGGACAGCACTACAATGAGCAGTTCTTC CASSGPGQHYNEQFF
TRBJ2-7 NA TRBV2 TGTGCCAGCAGTGGGAGAACAGGCCACCTAGGTGAGCAGTACTTC CASSGRTGHLGEQYF
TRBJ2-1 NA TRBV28 TGTGCCAGCAGGGGCCCCTACAATGAGCAGTTCTTC CASRGPYNEQFF
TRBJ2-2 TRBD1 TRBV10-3 TGTGCCATCAGGAAGACAGGGCGAGGGGGAACCGGGGAGCTGTTTTTT CAIRKTGRGGTGELFF
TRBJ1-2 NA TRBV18 TGTGCCAGCTCACCACCGGTGGTCCAGGGAAAAGGCGGCTACACCTTC CASSPPVVQGKGGYTF
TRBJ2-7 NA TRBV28 TGTGCCAGCAGTTCCCGGACACCGGCCTACGAGCAGTACTTC CASSSRTPAYEQYF
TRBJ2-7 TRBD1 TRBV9 TGTGCCAGCAGCGTGGCGTCGAGTCAGGGGGCGTACGAGCAGTACTTC CASSVASSQGAYEQYF
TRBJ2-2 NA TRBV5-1 TGCGCCAGCAGCCCCGGGTCCAACTTCAACACCGGGGAGCTGTTTTTT CASSPGSNFNTGELFF
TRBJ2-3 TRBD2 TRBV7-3 TGTGCCAGCAGCCCGGCCGGGACTAGAGGCACAGATACGCAGTATTTT CASSPAGTRGTDTQYF
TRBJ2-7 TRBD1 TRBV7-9 TGTGCCAGCAGCTTATTCGGCAGGGGGTTCTCCTACGAGCAGTACTTC CASSLFGRGFSYEQYF
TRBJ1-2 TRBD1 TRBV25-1 TGTGCCAGCGCCAGGACAGGGTACTATGGCTACACCTTC CASARTGYYGYTF
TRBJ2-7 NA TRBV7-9 TGTGCCAGCAGCTTAGGCATGGGGGCGACCTACGAGCAGTACTTC CASSLGMGATYEQYF
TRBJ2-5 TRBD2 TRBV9 TGTGCCAGCAGCGGTTTTACTAGCGGGGGGGAGACCCAGTACTTC CASSGFTSGGETQYF
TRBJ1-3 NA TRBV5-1 TGCGCCAGCAGCGGGGACTTCCGTCGCTCTGGAAACACCATATATTTT CASSGDFRRSGNTIYF
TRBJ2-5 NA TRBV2 TGTGCCAGCAGTTCCAAGCCAGGCTTTCAAGAGACCCAGTACTTC CASSSKPGFQETQYF
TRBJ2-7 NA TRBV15 TGTGCCACCAGCAGCAAGCGGTCCTACGAGCAGTACTTC CATSSKRSYEQYF
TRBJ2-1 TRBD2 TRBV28 TGTGCCAGCAGCTCTACCACTAGCGGTTACAATGAGCAGTTCTTC CASSSTTSGYNEQFF